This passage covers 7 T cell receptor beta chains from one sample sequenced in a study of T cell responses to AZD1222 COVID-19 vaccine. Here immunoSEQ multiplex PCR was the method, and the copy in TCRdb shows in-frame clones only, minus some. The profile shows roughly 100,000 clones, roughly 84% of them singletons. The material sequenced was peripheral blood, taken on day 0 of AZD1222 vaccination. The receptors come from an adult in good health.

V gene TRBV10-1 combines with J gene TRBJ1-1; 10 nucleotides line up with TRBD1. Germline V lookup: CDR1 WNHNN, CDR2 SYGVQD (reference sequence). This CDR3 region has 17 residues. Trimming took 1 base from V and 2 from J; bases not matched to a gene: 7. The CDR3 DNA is TGCGCCAGCAGTGAGTTTCCCTGGACAGGGGGAAACACTGAAGCTTTCTTT. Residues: CASSEFPWTGGNTEAFF.

The CDR3 nucleotides are TGTGCCAGCAGCCAAGCAGGTGAAGAAAGATCACCCCTCCACTTT. Its protein is CASSQAGEERSPLHF. V is TRBV4-2 and J is TRBJ1-6; D gene unclear. The CDR3 is 15 amino acids. Germline CDR1 and CDR2: LGHNA and YNFKEQ. V was cut by 1 base and J by 10 bases, with 14 bases left in between.

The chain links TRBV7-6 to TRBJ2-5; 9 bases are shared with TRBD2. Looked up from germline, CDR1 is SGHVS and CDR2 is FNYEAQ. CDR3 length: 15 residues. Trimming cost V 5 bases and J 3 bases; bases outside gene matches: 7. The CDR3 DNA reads TGTGCCAGCAGCCGACCTAGCGGGACCAAAGAGACCCAGTACTTC. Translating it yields CASSRPSGTKETQYF.

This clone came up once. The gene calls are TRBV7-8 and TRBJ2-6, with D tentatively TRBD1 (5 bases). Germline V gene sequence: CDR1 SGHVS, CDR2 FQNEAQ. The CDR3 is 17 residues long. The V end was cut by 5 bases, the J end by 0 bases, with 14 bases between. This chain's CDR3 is CASSTRTGNSGANVLTF. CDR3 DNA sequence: TGTGCCAGCAGCACACGAACAGGAAACTCTGGGGCCAACGTCCTGACTTTC.

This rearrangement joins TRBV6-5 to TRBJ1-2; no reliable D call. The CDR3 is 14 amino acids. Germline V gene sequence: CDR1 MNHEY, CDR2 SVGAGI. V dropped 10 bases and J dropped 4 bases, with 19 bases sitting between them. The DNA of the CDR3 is TGTGCCACCAGCAGCAGGATGAATAGCTATGGCTACACCTTC. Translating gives CATSSRMNSYGYTF.

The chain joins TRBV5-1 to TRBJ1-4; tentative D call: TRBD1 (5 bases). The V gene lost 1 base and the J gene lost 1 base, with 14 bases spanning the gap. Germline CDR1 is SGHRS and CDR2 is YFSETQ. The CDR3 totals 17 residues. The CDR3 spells CASSLRRGEGTNEKLFF. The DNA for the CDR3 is TGCGCCAGCAGCTTGAGGCGGGGGGAAGGAACTAATGAAAAACTGTTTTTT.

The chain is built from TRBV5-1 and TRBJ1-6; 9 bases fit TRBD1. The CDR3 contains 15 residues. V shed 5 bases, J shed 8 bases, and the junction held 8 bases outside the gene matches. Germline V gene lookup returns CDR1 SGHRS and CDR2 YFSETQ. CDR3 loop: CASRMGTGPDSPLHF. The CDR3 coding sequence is TGCGCCAGCAGAATGGGGACAGGGCCGGATTCACCCCTCCACTTT.